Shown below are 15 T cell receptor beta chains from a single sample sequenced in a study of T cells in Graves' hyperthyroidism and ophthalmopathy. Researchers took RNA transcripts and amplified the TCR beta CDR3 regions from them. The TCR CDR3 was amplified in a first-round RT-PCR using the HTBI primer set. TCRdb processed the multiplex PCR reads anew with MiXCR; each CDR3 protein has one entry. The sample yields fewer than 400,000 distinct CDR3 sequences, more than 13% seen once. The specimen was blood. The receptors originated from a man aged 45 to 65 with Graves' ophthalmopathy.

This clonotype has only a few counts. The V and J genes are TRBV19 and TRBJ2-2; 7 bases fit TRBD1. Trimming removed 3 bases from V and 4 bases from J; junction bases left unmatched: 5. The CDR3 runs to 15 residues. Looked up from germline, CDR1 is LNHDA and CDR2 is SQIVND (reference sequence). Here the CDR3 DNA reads TGTGCCAGTAGTATCGACAGGGAGATCACCGGGGAGCTGTTTTTT. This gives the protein CASSIDREITGELFF.

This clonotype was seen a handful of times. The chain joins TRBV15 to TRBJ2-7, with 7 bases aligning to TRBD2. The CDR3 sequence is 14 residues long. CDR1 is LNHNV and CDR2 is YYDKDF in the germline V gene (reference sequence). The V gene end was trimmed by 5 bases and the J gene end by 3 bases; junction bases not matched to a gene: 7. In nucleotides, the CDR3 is TGTGCCACCAGCCCACGCGGGGGTGGCTACGAGCAGTACTTC. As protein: CATSPRGGGYEQYF.

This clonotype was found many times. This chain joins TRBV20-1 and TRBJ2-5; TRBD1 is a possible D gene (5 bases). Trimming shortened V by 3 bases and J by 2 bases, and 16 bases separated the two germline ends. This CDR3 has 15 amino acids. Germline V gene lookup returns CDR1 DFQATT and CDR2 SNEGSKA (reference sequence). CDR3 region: CSASPTTEDQETQYF. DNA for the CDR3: TGCAGTGCTAGTCCGACGACAGAGGATCAAGAGACCCAGTACTTC.

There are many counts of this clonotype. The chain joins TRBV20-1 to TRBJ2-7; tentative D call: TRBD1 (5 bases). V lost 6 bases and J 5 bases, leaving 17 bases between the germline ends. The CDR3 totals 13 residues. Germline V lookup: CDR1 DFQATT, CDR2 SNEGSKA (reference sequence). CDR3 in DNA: TGCAGTGCCAATCAGGGTTTGCGAAACGAGCAGTACTTC. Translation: CSANQGLRNEQYF.

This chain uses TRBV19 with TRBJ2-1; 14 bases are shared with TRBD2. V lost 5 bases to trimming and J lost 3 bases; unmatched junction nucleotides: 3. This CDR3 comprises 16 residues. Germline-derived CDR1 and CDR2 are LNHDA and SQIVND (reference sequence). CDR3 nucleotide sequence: TGTGCCAGTAGTCGACTAGCGGGAGGGCACTACAATGAGCAGTTCTTC. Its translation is CASSRLAGGHYNEQFF.

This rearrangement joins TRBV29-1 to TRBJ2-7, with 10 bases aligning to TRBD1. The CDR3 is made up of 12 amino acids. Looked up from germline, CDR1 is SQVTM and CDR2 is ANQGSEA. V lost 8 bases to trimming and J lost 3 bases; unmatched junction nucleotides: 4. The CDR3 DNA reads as TGCAGCCATGGACAGGGGGACTACGAGCAGTACTTC. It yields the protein CSHGQGDYEQYF.

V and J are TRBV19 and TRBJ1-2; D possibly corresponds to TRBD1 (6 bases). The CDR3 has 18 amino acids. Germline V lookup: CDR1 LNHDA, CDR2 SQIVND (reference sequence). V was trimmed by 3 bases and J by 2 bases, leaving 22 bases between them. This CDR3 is CASSIGWRGSGTNYGYTF. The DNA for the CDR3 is TGTGCCAGTAGTATTGGATGGAGGGGTTCCGGGACAAACTATGGCTACACCTTC.

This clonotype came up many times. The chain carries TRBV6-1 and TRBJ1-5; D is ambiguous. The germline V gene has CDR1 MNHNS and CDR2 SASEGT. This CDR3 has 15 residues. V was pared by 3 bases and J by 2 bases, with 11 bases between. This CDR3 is CASSDGVSGNQPQHF. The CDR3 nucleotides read TGTGCCAGCAGTGATGGGGTGTCAGGCAATCAGCCCCAGCATTTT.

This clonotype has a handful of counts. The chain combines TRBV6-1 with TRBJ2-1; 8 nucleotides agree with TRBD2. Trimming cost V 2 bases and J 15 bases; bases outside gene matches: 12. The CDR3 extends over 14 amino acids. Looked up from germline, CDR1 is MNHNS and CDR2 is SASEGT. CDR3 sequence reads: CASSESNFAGGPFF. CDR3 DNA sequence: TGTGCCAGCAGTGAAAGTAACTTTGCGGGGGGCCCGTTCTTC.

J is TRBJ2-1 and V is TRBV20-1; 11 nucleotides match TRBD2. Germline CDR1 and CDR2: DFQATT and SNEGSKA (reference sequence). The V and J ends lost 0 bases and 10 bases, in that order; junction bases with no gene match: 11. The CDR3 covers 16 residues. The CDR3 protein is CSARDGLAGGQYEQFF. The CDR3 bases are TGCAGTGCTAGAGACGGGTTAGCGGGAGGGCAATACGAGCAGTTCTTC.

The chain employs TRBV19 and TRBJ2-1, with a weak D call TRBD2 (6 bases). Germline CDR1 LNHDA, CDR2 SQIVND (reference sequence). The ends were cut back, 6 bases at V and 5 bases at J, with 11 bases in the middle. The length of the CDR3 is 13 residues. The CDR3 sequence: CASSQGLNNEQFF. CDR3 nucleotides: TGTGCCAGTAGCCAGGGACTTAACAATGAGCAGTTCTTC.

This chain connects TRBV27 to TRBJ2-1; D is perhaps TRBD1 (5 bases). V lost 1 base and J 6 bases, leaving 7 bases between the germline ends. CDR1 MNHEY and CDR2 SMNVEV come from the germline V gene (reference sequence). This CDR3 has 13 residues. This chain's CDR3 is CASSLFQGNEQFF. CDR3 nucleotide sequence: TGTGCCAGCAGTTTATTCCAGGGCAATGAGCAGTTCTTC.

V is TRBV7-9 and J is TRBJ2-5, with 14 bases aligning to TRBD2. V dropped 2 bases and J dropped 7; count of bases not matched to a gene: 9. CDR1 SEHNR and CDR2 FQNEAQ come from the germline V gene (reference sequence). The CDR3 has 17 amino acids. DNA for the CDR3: TGTGCCAGCAGCTTAAGACCGGGACTAGCGGGAGAAGGGACCCAGTACTTC. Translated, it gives CASSLRPGLAGEGTQYF.

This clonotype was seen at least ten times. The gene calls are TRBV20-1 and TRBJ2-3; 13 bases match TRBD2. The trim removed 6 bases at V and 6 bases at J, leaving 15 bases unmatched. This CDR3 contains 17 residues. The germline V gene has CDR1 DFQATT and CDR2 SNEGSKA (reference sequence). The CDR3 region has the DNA TGCAGTGCCGCCGGGGGACTAGCGGGAACGATCGCGGATACGCAGTATTTT. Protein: CSAAGGLAGTIADTQYF.

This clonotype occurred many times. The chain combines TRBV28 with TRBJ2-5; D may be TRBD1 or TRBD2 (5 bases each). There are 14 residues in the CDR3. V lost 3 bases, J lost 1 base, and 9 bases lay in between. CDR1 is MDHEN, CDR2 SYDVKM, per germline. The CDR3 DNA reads TGTGCCAGCAGTTTGTCGGGGCCCCAAGAGACCCAGTACTTC. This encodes CASSLSGPQETQYF.